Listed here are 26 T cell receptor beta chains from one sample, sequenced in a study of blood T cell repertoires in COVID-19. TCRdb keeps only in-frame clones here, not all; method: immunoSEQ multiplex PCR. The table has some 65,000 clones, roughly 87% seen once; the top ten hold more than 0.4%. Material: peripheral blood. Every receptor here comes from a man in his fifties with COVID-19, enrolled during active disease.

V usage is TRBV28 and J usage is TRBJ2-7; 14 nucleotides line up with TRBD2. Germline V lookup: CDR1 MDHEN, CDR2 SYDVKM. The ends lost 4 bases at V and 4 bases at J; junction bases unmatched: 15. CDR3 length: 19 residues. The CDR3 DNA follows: TGTGCCAGCAGTTCGCCCCCGGGACTAGCGGGAGTAATAGGTTACGAGCAGTACTTC. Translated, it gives CASSSPPGLAGVIGYEQYF.

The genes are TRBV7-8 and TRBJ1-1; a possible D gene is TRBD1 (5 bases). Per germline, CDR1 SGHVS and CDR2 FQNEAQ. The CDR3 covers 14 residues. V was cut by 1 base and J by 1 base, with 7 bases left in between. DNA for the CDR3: TGTGCCAGCAGCTTAGTTGGGGCGAACACTGAAGCTTTCTTT. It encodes CASSLVGANTEAFF.

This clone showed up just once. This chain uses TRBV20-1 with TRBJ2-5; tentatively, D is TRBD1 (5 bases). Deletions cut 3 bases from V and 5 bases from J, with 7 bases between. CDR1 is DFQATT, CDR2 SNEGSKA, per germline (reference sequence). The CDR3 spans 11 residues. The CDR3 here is CSARTVETQYF. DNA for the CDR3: TGCAGTGCTAGGACAGTGGAGACCCAGTACTTC.

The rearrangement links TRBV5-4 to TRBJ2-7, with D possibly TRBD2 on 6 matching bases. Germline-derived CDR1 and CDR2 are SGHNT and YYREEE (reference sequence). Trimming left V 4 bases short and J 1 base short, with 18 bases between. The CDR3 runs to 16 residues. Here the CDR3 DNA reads TGTGCCAGCAGCCCGCCCGGGGGTAGCGGATCCTACGAGCAGTACTTC. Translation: CASSPPGGSGSYEQYF. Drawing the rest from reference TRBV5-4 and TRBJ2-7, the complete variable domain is ETGVTQSPTHLIKTRGQQVTLRCSSQSGHNTVSWYQQALGQGPQFIFQYYREEENGRGNFPPRFSGLQFPNYSSELNVNALELDDSALYLCASSPPGGSGSYEQYFGPGTRLTVT.

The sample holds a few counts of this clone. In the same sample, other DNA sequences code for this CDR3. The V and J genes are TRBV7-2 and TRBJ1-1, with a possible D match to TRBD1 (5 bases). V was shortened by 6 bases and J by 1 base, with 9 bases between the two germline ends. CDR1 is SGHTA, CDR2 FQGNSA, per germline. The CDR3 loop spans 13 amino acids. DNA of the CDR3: TGTGCCAGCAGTCTTGACAGGAACACTGAAGCTTTCTTT. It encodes CASSLDRNTEAFF.

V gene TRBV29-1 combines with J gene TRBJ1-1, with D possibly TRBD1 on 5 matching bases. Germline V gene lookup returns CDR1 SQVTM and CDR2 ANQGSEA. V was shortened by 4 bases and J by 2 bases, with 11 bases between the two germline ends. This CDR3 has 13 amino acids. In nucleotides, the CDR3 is TGCAGCGTTGGACAGCCCTTAAACACTGAAGCTTTCTTT. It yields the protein CSVGQPLNTEAFF.

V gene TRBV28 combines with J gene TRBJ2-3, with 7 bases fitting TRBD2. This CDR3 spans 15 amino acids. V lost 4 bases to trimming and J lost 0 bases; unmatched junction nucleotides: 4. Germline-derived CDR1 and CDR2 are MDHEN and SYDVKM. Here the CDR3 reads CASSSPGGSTDTQYF. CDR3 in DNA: TGTGCCAGCAGTTCCCCGGGGGGTAGCACAGATACGCAGTATTTT.

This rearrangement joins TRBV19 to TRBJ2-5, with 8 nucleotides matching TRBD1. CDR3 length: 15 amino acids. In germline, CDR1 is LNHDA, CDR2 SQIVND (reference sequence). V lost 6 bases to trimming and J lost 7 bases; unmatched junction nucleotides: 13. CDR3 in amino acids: CASSQGASPRGTQYF. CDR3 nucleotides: TGTGCCAGTAGCCAGGGGGCTTCACCCCGGGGGACCCAGTACTTC.

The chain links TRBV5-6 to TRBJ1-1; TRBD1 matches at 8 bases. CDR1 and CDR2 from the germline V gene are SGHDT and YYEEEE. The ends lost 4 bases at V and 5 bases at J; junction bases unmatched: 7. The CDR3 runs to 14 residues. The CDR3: CASSKPQGGTEAFF. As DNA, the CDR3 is TGTGCCAGCAGCAAACCACAGGGGGGGACTGAAGCTTTCTTT.

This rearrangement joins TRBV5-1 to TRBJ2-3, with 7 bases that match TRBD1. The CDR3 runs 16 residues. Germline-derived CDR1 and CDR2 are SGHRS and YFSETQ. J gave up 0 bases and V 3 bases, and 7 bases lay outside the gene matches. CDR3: CASSSQGRISTDTQYF. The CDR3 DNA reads TGCGCCAGCAGCTCACAGGGGCGCATTAGCACAGATACGCAGTATTTT.

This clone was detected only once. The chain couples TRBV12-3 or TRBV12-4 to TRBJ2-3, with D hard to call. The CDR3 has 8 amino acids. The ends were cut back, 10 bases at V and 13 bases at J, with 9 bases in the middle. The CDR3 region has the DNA TGTGCCACCTACCCGAAGTATTTT. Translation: CATYPKYF.

CDR3 in DNA: TGTGCCACCTCCTTACAGTTCCTCAATTCACCCCTCCACTTT. Amino acid sequence: CATSLQFLNSPLHF. This sequence joins TRBV5-8 and TRBJ1-6; D not certain. The V gene lost 9 bases and the J gene lost 7 bases, with 17 bases spanning the gap. Germline V gene lookup returns CDR1 SGHTS and CDR2 YDEGEE. The CDR3 has 14 amino acids. Complete variable domain (other parts from reference TRBV5-8 and TRBJ1-6): EAGVTQSPTHLIKTRGQQATLRCSPISGHTSVYWYQQALGLGLQFLLWYDEGEERNRGNFPPRFSGRQFPNYSSELNVNALELEDSALYLCATSLQFLNSPLHFGNGTRLTVT.

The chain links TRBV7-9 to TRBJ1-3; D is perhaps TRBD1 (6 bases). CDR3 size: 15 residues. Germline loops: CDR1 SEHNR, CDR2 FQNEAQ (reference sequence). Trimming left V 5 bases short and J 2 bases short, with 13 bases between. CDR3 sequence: CASSRDRSAGNTIYF. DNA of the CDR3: TGTGCCAGCAGCCGTGACAGGTCTGCTGGAAACACCATATATTTT.

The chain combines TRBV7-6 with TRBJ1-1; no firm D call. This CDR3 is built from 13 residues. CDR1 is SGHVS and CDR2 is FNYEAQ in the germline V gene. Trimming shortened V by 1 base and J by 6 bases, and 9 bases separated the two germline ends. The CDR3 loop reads CASSLGEAPEAFF. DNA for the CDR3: TGTGCCAGCAGCTTAGGGGAGGCACCTGAAGCTTTCTTT.

The CDR3 reads CASSDGTNNEQFF. CDR3 nucleotide sequence: TGTGCCAGCAGTGACGGGACTAACAATGAGCAGTTCTTC. V is TRBV6-4 and J is TRBJ2-1, with 7 bases matching TRBD2. The germline CDR1 and CDR2 sequences are MRHNA and SNTAGT. This CDR3 is 13 amino acids long. V trimming: 2 bases; J trimming: 5 bases; junction bases outside the gene matches: 0.

The DNA for the CDR3 is TGTGCCAGCAGCTTAGCCCCGGGACAGCAAAACGAAGCTTTCTTT. It specifies CASSLAPGQQNEAFF. This rearrangement joins TRBV7-2 to TRBJ1-1; 7 nucleotides match TRBD1. CDR1 SGHTA and CDR2 FQGNSA come from the germline V gene. The CDR3 is made up of 15 amino acids. The V and J ends lost 0 bases and 8 bases, in that order; junction bases with no gene match: 9.

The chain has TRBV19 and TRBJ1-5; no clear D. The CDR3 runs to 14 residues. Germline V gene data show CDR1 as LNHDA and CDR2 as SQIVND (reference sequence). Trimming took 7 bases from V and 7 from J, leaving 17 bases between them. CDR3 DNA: TGTGCCAGTACCAATTACGAGGCGGGACAGCCCCAGCATTTT. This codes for CASTNYEAGQPQHF.

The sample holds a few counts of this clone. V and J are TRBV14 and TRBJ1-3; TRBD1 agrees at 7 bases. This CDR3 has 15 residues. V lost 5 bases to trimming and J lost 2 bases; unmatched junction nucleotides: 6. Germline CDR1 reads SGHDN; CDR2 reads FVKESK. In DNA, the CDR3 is TGTGCCAGCAGCTTTGGACAGGCCGCTGGAAACACCATATATTTT. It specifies CASSFGQAAGNTIYF.

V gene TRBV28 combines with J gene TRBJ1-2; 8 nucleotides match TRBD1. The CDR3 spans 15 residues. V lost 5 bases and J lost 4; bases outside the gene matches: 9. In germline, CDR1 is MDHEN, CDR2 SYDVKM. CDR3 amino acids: CASSGQGGLLYGYTF. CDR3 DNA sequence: TGTGCCAGCAGTGGACAGGGCGGACTGCTCTATGGCTACACCTTC.

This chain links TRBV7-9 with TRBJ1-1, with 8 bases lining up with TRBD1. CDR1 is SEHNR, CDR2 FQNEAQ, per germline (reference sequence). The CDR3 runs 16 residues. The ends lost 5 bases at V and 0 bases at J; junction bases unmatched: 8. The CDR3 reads CASSPLGQGLNTEAFF. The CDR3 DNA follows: TGTGCCAGCAGCCCTCTCGGACAGGGCTTGAACACTGAAGCTTTCTTT.

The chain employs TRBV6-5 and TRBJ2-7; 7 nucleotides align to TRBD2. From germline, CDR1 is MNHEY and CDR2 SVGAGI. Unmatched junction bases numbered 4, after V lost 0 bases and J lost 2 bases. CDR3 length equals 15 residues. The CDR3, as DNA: TGTGCCAGCAGTTACTCCTGGGGGGGGACCTACGAGCAGTACTTC. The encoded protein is CASSYSWGGTYEQYF.

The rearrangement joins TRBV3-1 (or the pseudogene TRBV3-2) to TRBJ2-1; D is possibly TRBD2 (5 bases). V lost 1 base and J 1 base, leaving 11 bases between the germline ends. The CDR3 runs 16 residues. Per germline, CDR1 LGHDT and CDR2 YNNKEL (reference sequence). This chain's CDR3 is CASSQGGSLSYNEQFF. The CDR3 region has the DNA TGTGCCAGCAGCCAAGGTGGGAGCCTTTCCTACAATGAGCAGTTCTTC.

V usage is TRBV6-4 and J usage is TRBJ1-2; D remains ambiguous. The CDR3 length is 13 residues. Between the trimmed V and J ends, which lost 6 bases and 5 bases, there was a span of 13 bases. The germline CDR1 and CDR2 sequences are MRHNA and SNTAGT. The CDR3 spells CASSGEFGYGYTF. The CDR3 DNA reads TGTGCCAGCAGCGGGGAATTTGGTTATGGCTACACCTTC.

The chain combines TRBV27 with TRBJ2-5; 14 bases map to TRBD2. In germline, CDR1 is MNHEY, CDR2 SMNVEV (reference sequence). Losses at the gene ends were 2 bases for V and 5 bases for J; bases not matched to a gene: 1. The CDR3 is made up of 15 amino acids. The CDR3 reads CASSLRTSGRETQYF. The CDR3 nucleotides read TGTGCCAGCAGTTTAAGGACTAGCGGGAGGGAGACCCAGTACTTC.

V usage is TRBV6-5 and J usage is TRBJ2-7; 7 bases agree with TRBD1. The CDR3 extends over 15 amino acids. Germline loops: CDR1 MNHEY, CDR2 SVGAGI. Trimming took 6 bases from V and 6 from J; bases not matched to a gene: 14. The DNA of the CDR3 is TGTGCCAGCAGCTATAGGGGACAGCTGTTGTCCGAGCAGTACTTC. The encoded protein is CASSYRGQLLSEQYF.

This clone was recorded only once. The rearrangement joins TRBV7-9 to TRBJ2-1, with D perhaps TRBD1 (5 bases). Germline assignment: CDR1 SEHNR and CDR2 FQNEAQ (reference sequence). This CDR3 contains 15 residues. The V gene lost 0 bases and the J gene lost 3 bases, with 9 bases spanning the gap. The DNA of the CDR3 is TGTGCCAGCAGCTTAGCGCAGGGTTTCTACAATGAGCAGTTCTTC. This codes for CASSLAQGFYNEQFF.